This paragraph covers one TCR beta chain sequence. The antigen is not known. At one end, the junction sequence differs from germline, possibly due to a read error. The lymph nodes were axillary draining lymph nodes from breast cancer patients. The sample is drawn from a study of breast tumors, draining lymph nodes, adjacent tissues. Whole-study findings and limits: Data only fit, rather than demonstrated, lymph node origin of most tumor T cells. Tumors had less TCR diversity than lymph nodes, more than nontumor tissue. Compared with basal-like, luminal-like tumors shared significantly more repertoire with nontumor tissue.

TCRdb called the multiplex PCR reads again in MiXCR, with one record for every CDR3 protein. The data contain 150,000 or so distinct CDR3 sequences, 25% to 40% of them singletons. CDR1 WNHNN and CDR2 SYGVQD come from the germline V gene (reference sequence). This CDR3 has 15 residues. The specimen was axillary lymph node tissue. The V and J genes are TRBV10-1 and TRBJ2-3; D unclear. This TCR was recovered from a female donor with breast cancer. Some clones in this sample may be carry-over from other donors' samples. The CDR3 DNA reads TGCGCCAACAGTGAGTCGGTGCTAGACACAGATACGCAGTATTTT. Its translation: CANSESVLDTDTQYF.